The TCR beta chain under discussion was sequenced for a study of cytomegalovirus exposure and HLA in healthy donors (TCRdb year 2017). With regard to the full study: In an earlier analysis of approximately 640 of the donors, around 290 Gb of sequence data and 90 million to 120 million unique TCR beta sequences from roughly 190 million T cells were reported. Approximately 310 gigabases of sequencing data and tens of millions of unique TCR sequences were included in an early release covering roughly 700 HLA-typed donors. Of the roughly 400 genotyped donors, approximately 83% fell in the genetic ancestry cluster associated with self-reported Caucasian donors. The study aimed to test whether cataloging public T cell receptors could reveal signatures of past pathogen exposure. The T cell repertoires of several hundred subjects were profiled by immunosequencing and related to cytomegalovirus serostatus. In addition to the first cohort of hundreds of subjects, a separate validation cohort of 120 different subjects was used. The study combined high-throughput TCR immunosequencing, statistical association of individual TCRs with disease status, and machine learning to predict cytomegalovirus infection status. A later analysis re-examined previously published TCR beta repertoires from just over 650 donors and added high-resolution HLA genotyping to investigate patterns of TCR occurrence. In the later analysis, no new phenotypic data were used to find candidate immune exposures; instead, reliance was placed on TCR beta sequences and their occurrence across donors. In an earlier analysis of roughly 600 of the donors, high-throughput TCR beta sequencing was used to judge whether each TCR beta V gene segment behaved as functional or pseudogenic. Donor age, sex, ethnicity and CMV serostatus were compiled together with the repertoire data. A later genetic analysis used genome-wide SNP genotypes for about three fifths of the roughly 700 donors, treating that subset as a discovery cohort. All discovery cohort repertoires had been generated using a single sequencing platform. HLA typing covered class I and class II loci at four-digit resolution. The number of typed donors differed by locus: roughly 629-630 for A, B, C, DRB1 and DQB1; some 500 for DQA1; 600 to 610 for DPA1; and around 450 for DPB1. About five DR-DQ haplotypes were treated as single units for association and clustering because of strong linkage in the cohort. Across 300 to 400 genotyped donors of the cohort, an average of roughly 250,000 unique TCR beta nucleotide sequences per donor were sequenced, and 15% to 20% of those sequences were non-productive. Broader findings and caveats from the paper: In a later analysis, 16,951 TCR beta sequences were associated with specific HLA alleles at a false discovery rate of 0.05. When HLA alleles, especially DR and DQ, strongly co-occurred, TCR associations were difficult to assign to individual alleles. A later genetic analysis associated a missense DCLRE1C variant with V-gene and J-gene trimming of TCR beta chains, and an independent cohort replicated the association. In a later analysis, HLA-associated TCR beta chains showed more clonal expansion and lower generation probabilities than non-associated chains that were equally common. Only TCR beta chains were sequenced in this cohort, and the absence of alpha or paired-chain data limited detectable features. Cytomegalovirus status was reported to be diagnosed by the classifier with high specificity and sensitivity in both the original and validation cohorts. A total of some 180 TCR beta chains were listed by the study as associated with cytomegalovirus. The 87-base-pair reads could not distinguish some IMGT-functional V segments, including TRBV6-2 and TRBV6-3, so those segments were excluded. A cluster of highly shared sequence variants was judged likely to be a technical artifact of the sequencing pipeline. Because some donors lacked HLA typing at each locus, the association tests relied only on the typed subset. Immune exposure information for the cohort was limited to CMV serostatus. The earlier analysis of fewer than 750 of the donors excluded some 15 rarely observed V segments, including chromosome 9 orphons, because counts were too low. Correlated functional status among segregating V segments might be attributable to linkage disequilibrium, but an unknown experimental factor could not be ruled out. In a later analysis, TCR association rates were found to vary across HLA loci, with the most associated TCRs seen for DRB1 alleles and the fewest for HLA-C alleles. It was suggested by the authors that the approach could potentially be generalized to other disease states and immunological phenotypes. A few of the identified cytomegalovirus-associated TCR beta chains were confirmed in vitro to be specific for cytomegalovirus antigens. The presence/absence analyses assumed that sequencing depth was roughly uniform across donors, and that assumption may not be true. While some public TCRs were present in many individuals, most TCR sequences turned up only very rarely across donors. In a later analysis, several top co-occurrence clusters were reported to appear linked to parvovirus B19, influenza, CMV and Epstein-Barr virus. Broadly in line with IMGT annotations, most TCR beta V segments showed up in productive rearrangements about 87% or about 30% of the time in an earlier analysis of approximately 600 of the donors. A further reported finding was that TCR beta sequences accurately predicted the HLA-A and HLA-B alleles for most subjects in the first cohort. Most CMV-associated TCR beta chains appeared to be HLA-restricted in a later analysis, and the HLA associations seemed to be driven largely by CMV exposure. According to a later genetic analysis, donors in an Asian-associated ancestry cluster had fewer N-insertions in productive TCRs than the approximately 690-donor mean.

Per the germline V gene, SGDLS is the CDR1 and YYNGEE is the CDR2. Its CDR3 holds 16 amino acids, cysteine through phenylalanine. The entry retains the CDR3 DNA only, 48 bases that are in frame from base 1. Trimming leaves V shorter by 4 bases and J shorter by 0 bases, with the junction holding 4 bases beyond the gene matches. Turning to this clone: Which antigen it targets is not known. No base qualities exist here, and no much larger clone lies one base off it.

The cohort consisted of 666 healthy bone marrow donors. Cohort members were all nominally healthy when sampled, although unrecorded immune exposures were likely present. The donor was CMV seronegative and was included in the group of a few hundred seronegative cohort members. Each donor provided a peripheral blood sample, and peripheral blood mononuclear cells were used for TCR beta sequencing. The Qiagen DNeasy Blood Extraction Kit was used to extract genomic DNA from the blood cell samples. Libraries came from the immunoSEQ multiplex PCR assay. The multiplex PCR relied on a mix of 60 forward primers for TCR Vbeta segments and 13 reverse primers for TCR Jbeta segments. A multiplex PCR assay on genomic DNA amplified the CDR3 region of rearranged TCR beta genes. Amplified TCR beta libraries were sequenced as 87-base-pair reads on the Illumina HiSeq System. Processing in the source paper ran as follows. Across the 600 to 700 repertoires, a later analysis counted tens of millions of unique TCR beta chains, some 11 million of which were shared by at least two donors. Raw reads were error-corrected and collapsed into unique sequences with a nearest-neighbor algorithm that merged closely related sequences to remove PCR and sequencing errors. CDR3 sequences were aligned to IMGT reference sequences to assign V, D and J gene segments. Each retained sequence needed at least a six-nucleotide match to both a V gene segment and a J gene segment. Rearrangements were called productive when the CDR3 lacked stop codons and stayed in frame with V and J; all others were non-productive. CDR3 was defined by IMGT convention, running from the second conserved V-encoded cysteine to the conserved J-encoded phenylalanine. In an earlier analysis of around 640 of the donors, sequences lacking an unambiguous match to a single V gene segment were excluded. In an earlier analysis of a few hundred of the donors, V segments were called functional above 56.7% productive rearrangements and were called segregating when the between-donor standard deviation exceeded 5%. A statistical classification framework was built to diagnose cytomegalovirus status from the catalog of TCR beta chain sequences. In a later analysis, V and J genes were assigned by comparing TCR nucleotide sequences against IMGT/GENE-DB human TR gene sequences. In a later analysis, CDR3 sequences and most-parsimonious VDJ recombination scenarios were assigned using the TCRdist pipeline. In a later analysis, each TCR beta chain was defined by its CDR3 amino acid sequence together with its V-gene family, and reads without a unique V-gene family were excluded. To address suspected cross-contamination and a sequencing artifact, a later analysis removed several hundred highly shared, low-generation-probability nucleotide sequences. A later analysis calculated a clonal expansion index for each public chain from normalized within-repertoire ranks of inferred template counts. In a later analysis, generation probabilities were computed with a VDJ recombination model fitted to out-of-frame rearrangements, and the resulting probabilities were checked against IGoR. A later analysis scored TCR-TCR, TCR-HLA and TCR-CMV co-occurrence with hypergeometric tests, applying a repertoire-size bias correction to TCR pairs. To estimate false discovery rates, a later analysis permuted the HLA or CMV assignments 20 times. In a later analysis, co-occurring TCRs were grouped using DBSCAN, with TCRdist sequence similarity added in when clustering inside HLA-allele-positive subsets. Co-occurrence clustering excluded repertoires with fewer than 30,000 or more than 120,000 public chains, plus five with anomalous nucleotide sharing. TCRdb obtained this table from immuneACCESS and retained in-frame rearrangements with V and J assigned. These tables miss some clones; where compared with another copy, unresolved V genes account for less than half of the shortfall, and the remainder is unexplained. V, J and clone size reflect that table, while D and trimming were determined from the DNA. Across this sample there are roughly 150,000 clones, with approximately 68% seen only once. The leading ten clones occupy approximately 2% of the sample.

The chain couples TRBV9 to TRBJ2-2; 9 of the junction bases match TRBD2. Specimen: PBMCs. The sequence was obtained from a middle-aged man in good health and CMV-seronegative. The DNA is as follows: TGTGCCAGCAGCTTTAGCGGGGGCGCGAACACCGGGGAGCTGTTTTTT. Its amino acids are CASSFSGGANTGELFF.